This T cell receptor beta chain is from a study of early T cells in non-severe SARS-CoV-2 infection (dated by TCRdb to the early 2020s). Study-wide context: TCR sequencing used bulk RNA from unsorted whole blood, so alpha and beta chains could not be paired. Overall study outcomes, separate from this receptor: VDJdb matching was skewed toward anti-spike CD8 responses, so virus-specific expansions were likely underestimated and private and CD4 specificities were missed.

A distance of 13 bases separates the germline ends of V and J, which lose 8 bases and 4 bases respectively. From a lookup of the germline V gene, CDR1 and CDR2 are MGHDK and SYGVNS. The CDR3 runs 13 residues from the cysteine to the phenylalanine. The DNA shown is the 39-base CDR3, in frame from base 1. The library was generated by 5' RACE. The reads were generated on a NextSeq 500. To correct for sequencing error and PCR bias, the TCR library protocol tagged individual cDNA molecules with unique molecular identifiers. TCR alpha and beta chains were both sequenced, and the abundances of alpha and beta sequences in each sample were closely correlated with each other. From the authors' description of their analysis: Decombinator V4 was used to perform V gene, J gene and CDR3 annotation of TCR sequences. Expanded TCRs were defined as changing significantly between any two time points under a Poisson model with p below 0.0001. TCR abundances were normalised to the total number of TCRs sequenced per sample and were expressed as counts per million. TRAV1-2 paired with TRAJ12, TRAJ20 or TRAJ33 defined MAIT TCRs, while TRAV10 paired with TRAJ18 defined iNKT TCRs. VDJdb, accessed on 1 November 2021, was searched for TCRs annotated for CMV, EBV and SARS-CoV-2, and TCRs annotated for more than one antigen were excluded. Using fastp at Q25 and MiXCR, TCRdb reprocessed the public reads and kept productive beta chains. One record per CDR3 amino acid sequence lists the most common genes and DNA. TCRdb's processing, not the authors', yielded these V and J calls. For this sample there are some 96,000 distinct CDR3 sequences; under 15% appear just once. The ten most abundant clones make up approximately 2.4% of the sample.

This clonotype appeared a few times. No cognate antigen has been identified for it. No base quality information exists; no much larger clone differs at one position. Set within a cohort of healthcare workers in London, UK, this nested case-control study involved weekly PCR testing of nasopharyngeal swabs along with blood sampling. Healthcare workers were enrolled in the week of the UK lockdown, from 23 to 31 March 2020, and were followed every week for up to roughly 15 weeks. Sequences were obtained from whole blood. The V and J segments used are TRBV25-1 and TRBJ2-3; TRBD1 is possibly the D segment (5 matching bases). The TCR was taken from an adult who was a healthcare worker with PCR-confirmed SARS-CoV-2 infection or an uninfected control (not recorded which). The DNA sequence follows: TGTGCCAGCGGACCGTACAGGTCAGATACGCAGTATTTT. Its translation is CASGPYRSDTQYF.